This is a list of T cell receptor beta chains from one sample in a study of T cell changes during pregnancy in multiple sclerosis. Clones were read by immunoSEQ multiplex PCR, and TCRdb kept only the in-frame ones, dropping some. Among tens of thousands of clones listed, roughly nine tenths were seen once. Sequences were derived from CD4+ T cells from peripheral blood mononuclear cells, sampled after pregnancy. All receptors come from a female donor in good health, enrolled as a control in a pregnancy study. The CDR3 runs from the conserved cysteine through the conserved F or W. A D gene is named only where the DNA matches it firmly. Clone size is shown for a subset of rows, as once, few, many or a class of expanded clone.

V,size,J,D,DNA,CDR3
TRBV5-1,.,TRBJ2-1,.,TGCGCCAGCAGCTTGGCCCTGTCAGGGTCCTACAATGAGCAGTTCTTC,CASSLALSGSYNEQFF
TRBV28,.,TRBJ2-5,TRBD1,TGTGCCAGCAGTTCATCCGGACAGGGGCAAGAGACCCAGTACTTC,CASSSSGQGQETQYF
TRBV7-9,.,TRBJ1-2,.,TGTGCCAGCAGCTTGCAGGGCTCTAACTATGGCTACACCTTC,CASSLQGSNYGYTF
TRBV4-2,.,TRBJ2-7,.,TGTGCCAGCAGAGGGGCCGCCTACGAGCAGTACTTC,CASRGAAYEQYF
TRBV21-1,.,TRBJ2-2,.,TGTGCCAGCAGCAAAGCGACAGAGAACACCGGGGAGCTGTTTTTT,CASSKATENTGELFF
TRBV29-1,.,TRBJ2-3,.,TGCAGCGTTGATGGGGGGGGGCCGAATACGCAGTATTTT,CSVDGGGPNTQYF
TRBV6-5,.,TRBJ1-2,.,TGTGCCAGCAGTAATAAGGGCGGGGGCTACACCTTC,CASSNKGGGYTF
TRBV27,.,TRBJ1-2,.,TGTGCCAGCAGTATCACTCGGCCCGGGACTATAGCTCACTATGGCTACACCTTC,CASSITRPGTIAHYGYTF
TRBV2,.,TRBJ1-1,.,TGCACCACGGCGGGACCGAACACTGAAGCTTTCTTT,CTTAGPNTEAFF
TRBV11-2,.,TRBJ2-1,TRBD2,TGTGCCAGCAGCGCCGGACTAGCGGGAGATGACAATGAGCAGTTCTTC,CASSAGLAGDDNEQFF
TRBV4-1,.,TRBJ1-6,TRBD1,TGCGCCAGCAGCCAAGACAGGGGGCTAGGTAATTCACCCCTCCACTTT,CASSQDRGLGNSPLHF
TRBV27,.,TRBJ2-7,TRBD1,TGTGCCAGCAGTCCGGGACAGGGGGTGTACGGGCAGTACTTC,CASSPGQGVYGQYF
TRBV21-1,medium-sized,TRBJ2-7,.,TGTGCCAGCAGCAAAGCCCTATCCGGGACAGGGAGCTCCTACGAGCAGTACTTC,CASSKALSGTGSSYEQYF
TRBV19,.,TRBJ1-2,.,TGTGCCAGTAGGGACCAGGGGCCGAGCGGCTACACCTTC,CASRDQGPSGYTF
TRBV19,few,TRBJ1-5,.,TGTGCCAGTAGTGGCACCGGCGGTAGCAATCAGCCCCAGCATTTT,CASSGTGGSNQPQHF
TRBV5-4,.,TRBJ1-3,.,TGTGCCAGCAGTGTATTCTCTGGAAACACCATATATTTT,CASSVFSGNTIYF
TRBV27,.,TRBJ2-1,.,TGTGCCAGCAGTTCTAAAGCGCGGTACTCCTACAATGAGCAGTTCTTC,CASSSKARYSYNEQFF